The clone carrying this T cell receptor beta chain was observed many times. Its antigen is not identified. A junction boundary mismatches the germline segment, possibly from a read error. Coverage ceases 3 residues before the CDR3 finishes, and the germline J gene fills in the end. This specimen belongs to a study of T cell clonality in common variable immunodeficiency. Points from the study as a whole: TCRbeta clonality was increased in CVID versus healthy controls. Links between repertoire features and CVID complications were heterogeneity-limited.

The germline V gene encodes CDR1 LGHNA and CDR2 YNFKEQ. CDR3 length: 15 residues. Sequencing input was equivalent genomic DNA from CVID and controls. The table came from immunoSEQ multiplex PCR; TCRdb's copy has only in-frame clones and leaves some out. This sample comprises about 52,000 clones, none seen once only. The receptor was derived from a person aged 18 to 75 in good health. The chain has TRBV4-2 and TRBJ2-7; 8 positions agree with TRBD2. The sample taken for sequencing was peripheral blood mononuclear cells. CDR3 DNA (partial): TGCGCCAGCAGCCAAGATACGGGACTAGCCTACGAG. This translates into CASSQDTGLAYE. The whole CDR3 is CASSQDTGLAYEQYF.